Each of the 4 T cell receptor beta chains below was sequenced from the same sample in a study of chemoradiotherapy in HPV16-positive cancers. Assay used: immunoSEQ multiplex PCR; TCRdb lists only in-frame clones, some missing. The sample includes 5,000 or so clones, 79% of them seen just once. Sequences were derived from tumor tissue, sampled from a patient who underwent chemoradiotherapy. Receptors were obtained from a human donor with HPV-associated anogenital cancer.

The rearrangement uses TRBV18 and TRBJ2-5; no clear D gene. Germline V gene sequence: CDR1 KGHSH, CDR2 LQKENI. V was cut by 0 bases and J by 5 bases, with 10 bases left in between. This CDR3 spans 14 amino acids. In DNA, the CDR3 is TGTGCCAGCTCACCACCTTCCCACGGGGAGACCCAGTACTTC. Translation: CASSPPSHGETQYF.

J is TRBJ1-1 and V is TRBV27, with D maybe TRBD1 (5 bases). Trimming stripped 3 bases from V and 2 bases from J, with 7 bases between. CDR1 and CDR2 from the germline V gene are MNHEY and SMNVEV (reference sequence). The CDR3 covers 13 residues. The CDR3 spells CASSFQGNTEAFF. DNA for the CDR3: TGTGCCAGCAGTTTTCAGGGAAACACTGAAGCTTTCTTT.

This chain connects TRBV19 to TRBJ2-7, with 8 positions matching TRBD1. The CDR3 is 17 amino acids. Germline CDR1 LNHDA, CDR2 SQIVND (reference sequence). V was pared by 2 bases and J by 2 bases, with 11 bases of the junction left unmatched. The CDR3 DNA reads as TGTGCCAGTAGTATAATCGGCGCGAGACAGGGGCCCTACGAGCAGTACTTC. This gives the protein CASSIIGARQGPYEQYF.

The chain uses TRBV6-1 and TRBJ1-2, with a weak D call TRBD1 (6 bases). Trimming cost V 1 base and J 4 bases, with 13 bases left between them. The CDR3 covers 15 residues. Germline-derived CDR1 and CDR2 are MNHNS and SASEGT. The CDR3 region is CASSEVEGEGYGYTF. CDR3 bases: TGTGCCAGCAGTGAAGTGGAGGGGGAGGGCTATGGCTACACCTTC.